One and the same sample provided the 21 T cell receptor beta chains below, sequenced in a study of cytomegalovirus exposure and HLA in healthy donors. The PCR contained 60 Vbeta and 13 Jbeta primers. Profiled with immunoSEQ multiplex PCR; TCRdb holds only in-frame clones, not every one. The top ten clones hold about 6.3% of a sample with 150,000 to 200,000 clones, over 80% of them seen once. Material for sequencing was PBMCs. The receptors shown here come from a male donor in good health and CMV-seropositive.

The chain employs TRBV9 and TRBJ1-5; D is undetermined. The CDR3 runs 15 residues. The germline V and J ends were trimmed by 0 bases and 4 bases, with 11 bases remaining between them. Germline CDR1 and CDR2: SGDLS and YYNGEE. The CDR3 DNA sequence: TGTGCCAGCAGCGTAGGGGCAGGTATTAATCAGCCCCAGCATTTT. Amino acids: CASSVGAGINQPQHF.

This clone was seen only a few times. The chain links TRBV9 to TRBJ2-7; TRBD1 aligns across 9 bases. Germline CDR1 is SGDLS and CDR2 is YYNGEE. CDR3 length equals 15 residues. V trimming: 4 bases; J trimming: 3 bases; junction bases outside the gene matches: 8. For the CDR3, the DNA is TGTGCCAGCAGCCCCGGGACAGGGCCGAGCTACGAGCAGTACTTC. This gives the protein CASSPGTGPSYEQYF.

The CDR3 DNA reads as TGTGCCAGCGGCTATACCGGGACAGCACCCGTCCAGTACTTC. As protein: CASGYTGTAPVQYF. The chain links TRBV28 to TRBJ2-5; TRBD1 aligns across 7 bases. With V trimmed by 8 bases and J by 10 bases, 16 bases remained unmatched. This CDR3 is built from 14 residues. Germline CDR1 is MDHEN and CDR2 is SYDVKM.

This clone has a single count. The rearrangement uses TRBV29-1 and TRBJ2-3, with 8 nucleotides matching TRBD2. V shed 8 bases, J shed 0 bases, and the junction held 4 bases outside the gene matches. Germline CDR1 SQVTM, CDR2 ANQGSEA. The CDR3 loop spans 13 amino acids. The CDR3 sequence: CSSPSGSTDTQYF. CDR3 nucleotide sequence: TGCAGCTCTCCTAGCGGGAGCACAGATACGCAGTATTTT.

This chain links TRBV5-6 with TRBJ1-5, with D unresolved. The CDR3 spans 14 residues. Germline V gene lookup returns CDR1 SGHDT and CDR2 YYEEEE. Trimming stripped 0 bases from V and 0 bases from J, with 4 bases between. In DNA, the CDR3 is TGTGCCAGCAGCTTGGCCAGTAGCAATCAGCCCCAGCATTTT. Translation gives CASSLASSNQPQHF.

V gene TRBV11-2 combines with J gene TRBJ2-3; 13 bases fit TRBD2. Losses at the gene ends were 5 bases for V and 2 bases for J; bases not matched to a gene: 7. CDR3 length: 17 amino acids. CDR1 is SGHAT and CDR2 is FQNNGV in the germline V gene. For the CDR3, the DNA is TGTGCCAGCAGCCTCCGGACTAGCGGGAGACACACAGATACGCAGTATTTT. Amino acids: CASSLRTSGRHTDTQYF.

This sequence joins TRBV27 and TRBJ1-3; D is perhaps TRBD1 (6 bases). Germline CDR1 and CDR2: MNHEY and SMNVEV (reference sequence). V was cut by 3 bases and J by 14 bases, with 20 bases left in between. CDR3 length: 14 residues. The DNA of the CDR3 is TGTGCCAGCAGTTTGAGGCAGGGTCGGGACACGGTATATTTT. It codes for CASSLRQGRDTVYF.

The chain's CDR3 is CASSLYRGQGADNYGYTF. CDR3 coding DNA: TGTGCCAGCTCCCTCTACAGGGGACAGGGGGCCGATAACTATGGCTACACCTTC. The V gene is TRBV18, the J gene TRBJ1-2; 12 bases are shared with TRBD1. From germline, CDR1 is KGHSH and CDR2 LQKENI. With 6 bases clipped from V and 1 base from J, the junction kept 12 bases outside the gene matches. The length of the CDR3 is 18 residues.

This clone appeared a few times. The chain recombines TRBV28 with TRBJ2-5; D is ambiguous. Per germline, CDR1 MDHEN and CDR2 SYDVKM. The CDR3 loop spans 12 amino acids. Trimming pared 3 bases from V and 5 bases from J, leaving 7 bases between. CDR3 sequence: CASSFGFETQYF. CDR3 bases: TGTGCCAGCAGTTTTGGCTTTGAGACCCAGTACTTC.

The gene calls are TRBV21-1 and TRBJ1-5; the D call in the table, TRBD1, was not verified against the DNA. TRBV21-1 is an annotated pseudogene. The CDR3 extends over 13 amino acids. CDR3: CATLRQGSTPQHF. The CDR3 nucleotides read TGTGCCACCCTTAGACAGGGCTCCACGCCCCAGCATTTT.

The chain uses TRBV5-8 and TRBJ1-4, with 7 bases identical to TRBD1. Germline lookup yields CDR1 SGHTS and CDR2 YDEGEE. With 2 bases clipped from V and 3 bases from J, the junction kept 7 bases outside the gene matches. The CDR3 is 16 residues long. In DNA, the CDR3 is TGTGCCAGCAGCTTTACCCTACAGGGGCCTAATGAAAAACTGTTTTTT. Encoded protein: CASSFTLQGPNEKLFF.

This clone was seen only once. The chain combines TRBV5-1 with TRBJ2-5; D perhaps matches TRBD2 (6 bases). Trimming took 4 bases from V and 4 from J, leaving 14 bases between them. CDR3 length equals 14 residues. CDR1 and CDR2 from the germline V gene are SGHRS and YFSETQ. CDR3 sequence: CASSGQGGGETQYF. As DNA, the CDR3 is TGCGCCAGCAGCGGTCAGGGAGGTGGAGAGACCCAGTACTTC. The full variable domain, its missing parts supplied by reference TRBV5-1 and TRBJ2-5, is KAGVTQTPRYLIKTRGQQVTLSCSPISGHRSVSWYQQTPGQGLQFLFEYFSETQRNKGNFPGRFSGRQFSNSRSEMNVSTLELGDSALYLCASSGQGGGETQYFGPGTRLLVL.

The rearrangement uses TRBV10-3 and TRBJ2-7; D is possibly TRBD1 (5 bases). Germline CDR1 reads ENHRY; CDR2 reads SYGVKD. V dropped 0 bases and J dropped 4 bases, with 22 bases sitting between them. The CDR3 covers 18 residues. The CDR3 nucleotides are TGTGCCATCAGTGAGTCGACTCCCAGGGTAGAAATAGCTTACGAGCAGTACTTC. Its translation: CAISESTPRVEIAYEQYF.

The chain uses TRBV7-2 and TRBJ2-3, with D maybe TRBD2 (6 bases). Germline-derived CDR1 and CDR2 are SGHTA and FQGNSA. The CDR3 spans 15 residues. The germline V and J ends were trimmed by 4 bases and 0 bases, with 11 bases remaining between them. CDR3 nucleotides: TGTGCCAGCAGCTCTACGGGACTCAGCACAGATACGCAGTATTTT. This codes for CASSSTGLSTDTQYF.

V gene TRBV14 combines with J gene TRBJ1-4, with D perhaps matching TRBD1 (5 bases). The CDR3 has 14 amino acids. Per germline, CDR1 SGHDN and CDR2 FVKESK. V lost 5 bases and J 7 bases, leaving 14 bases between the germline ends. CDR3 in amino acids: CASSGTAGTEKLFF. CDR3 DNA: TGTGCCAGCAGCGGAACAGCGGGGACTGAAAAACTGTTTTTT.

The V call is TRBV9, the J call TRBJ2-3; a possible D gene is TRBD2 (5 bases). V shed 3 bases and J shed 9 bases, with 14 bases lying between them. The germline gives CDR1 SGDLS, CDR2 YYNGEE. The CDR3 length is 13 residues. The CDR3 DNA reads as TGTGCCAGCAGCGCCCCGGGATTTGCGACGCAGTATTTT. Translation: CASSAPGFATQYF.

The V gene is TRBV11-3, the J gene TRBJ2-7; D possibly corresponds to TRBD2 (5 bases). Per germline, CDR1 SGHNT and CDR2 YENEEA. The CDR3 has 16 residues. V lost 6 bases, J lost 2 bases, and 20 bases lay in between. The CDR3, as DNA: TGTGCCAGCAGTCAAGGGCCTGTCAGCGGTACCTACGAGCAGTACTTC. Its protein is CASSQGPVSGTYEQYF.

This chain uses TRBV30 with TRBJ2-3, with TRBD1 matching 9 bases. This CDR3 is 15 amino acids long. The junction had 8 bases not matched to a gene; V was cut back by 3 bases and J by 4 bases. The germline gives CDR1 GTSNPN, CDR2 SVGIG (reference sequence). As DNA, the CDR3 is TGTGCCTGGAGCGCAAGGACAGGGGTAGCAGATACGCAGTATTTT. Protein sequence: CAWSARTGVADTQYF. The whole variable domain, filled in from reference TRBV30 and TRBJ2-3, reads SQTIHQWPATLVQPVGSPLSLECTVEGTSNPNLYWYRQAAGRGLQLLFYSVGIGQISSEVPQNLSASRPQDRQFILSSKKLLLSDSGFYLCAWSARTGVADTQYFGPGTRLTVL.

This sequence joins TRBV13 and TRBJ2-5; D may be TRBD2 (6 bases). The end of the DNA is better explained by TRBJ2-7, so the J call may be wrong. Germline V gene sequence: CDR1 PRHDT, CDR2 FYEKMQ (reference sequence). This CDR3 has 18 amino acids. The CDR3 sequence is CASSQRPMTGDRAYEQYF. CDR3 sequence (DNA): TGTGCCAGCAGCCAAAGGCCGATGACGGGAGATCGGGCTTACGAGCAGTACTTC.

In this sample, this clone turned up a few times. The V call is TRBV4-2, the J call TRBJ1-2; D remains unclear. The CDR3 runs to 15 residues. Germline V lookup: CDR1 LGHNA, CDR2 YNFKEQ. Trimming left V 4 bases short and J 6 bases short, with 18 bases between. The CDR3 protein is CASSPSSGSQNGYTF. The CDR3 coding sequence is TGTGCCAGCAGCCCTTCGAGCGGGAGCCAGAATGGCTACACCTTC.

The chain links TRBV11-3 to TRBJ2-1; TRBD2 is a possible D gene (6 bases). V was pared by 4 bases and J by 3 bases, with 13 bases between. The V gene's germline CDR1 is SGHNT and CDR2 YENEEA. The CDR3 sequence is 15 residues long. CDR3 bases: TGTGCCAGCAGCTCCCGGGATAGCGGCTACAATGAGCAGTTCTTC. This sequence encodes CASSSRDSGYNEQFF.